This entry is about one T cell receptor (beta chain). This sample is part of a study of blood T cell repertoires in COVID-19. Trimming shortened V by 5 bases and J by 3 bases, and 17 bases separated the two germline ends. Germline assignment: CDR1 SEHNR and CDR2 FQNEAQ (reference sequence). This CDR3 region has 16 residues. Clones were read by immunoSEQ multiplex PCR, and TCRdb kept only the in-frame ones, dropping some. The table shows 70,000 to 95,000 clones, with approximately 80% occurring only once. The sequence was collected from a woman aged 45-59 years with acute or convalescent COVID-19. The sample comprised peripheral blood. The chain uses TRBV7-9 and TRBJ2-1; TRBD2 might be the D (6 bases). The DNA for the CDR3 is TGTGCCAGCAGCGGCGCTACGGGAGCCCACTACAATGAGCAGTTCTTC. It is translated as CASSGATGAHYNEQFF.